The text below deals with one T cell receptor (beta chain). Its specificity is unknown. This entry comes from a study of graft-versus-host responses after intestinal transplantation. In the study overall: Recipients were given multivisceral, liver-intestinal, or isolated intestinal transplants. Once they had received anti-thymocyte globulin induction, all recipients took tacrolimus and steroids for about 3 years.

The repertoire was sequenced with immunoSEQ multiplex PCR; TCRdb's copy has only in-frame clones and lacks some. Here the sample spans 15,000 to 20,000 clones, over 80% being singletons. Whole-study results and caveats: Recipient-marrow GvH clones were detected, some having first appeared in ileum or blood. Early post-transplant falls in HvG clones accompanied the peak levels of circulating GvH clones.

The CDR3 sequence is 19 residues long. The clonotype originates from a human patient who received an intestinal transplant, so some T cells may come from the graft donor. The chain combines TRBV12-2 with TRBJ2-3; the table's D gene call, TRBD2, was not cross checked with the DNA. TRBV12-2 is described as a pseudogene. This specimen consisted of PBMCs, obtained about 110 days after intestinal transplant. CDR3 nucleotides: TGTGCAAGTCGCTTAGGCCCCCCCTGGGGACTAGCGGCTACAGATACGCAGTATTTT. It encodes CASRLGPPWGLAATDTQYF.